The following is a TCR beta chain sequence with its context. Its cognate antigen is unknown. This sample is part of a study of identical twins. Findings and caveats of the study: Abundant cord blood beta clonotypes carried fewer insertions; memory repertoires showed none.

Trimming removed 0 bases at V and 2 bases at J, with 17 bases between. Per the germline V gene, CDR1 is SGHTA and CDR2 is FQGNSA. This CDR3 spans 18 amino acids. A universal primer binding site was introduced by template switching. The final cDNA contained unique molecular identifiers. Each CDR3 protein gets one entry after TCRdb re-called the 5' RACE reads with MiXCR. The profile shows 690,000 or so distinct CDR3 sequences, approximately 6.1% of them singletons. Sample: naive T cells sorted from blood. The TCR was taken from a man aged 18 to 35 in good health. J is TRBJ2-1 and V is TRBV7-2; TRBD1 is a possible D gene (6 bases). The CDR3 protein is CASSLAVSVGATYNEQFF. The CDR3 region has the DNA TGTGCCAGCAGCTTAGCGGTCTCCGTGGGGGCCACCTACAATGAGCAGTTCTTC.